The rows below give T cell receptor beta chains drawn from one sample of a study of siplizumab effects on memory and regulatory T cells. Profiled with immunoSEQ multiplex PCR; TCRdb holds only in-frame clones, not every one. Among around 68,000 clones, approximately 88% were seen once, and the ten largest hold around 1.6%. The source material was Tregs sorted from blood. Receptor source: a human donor in good health. Each CDR3 is given with its conserved first and last residue. D genes are given only for firm matches. Clone size is shown for a subset of rows, as once, few, many or a class of expanded clone.

v_call	j_call	clone_size	d_call	cdr3_length	cdr3_nt	cdr3_aa
TRBV7-3	TRBJ2-7	.	.	15	TGTGCCAGCAGCCCGACCCTTTCGGGGCTAGGGGAGCAGTACTTC	CASSPTLSGLGEQYF
TRBV12-2	TRBJ2-4	.	.	17	TGTGCAAGTCGCTTAAGCGGGAGGGCCCGGGCCAAAAACATTCAGTACTTC	CASRLSGRARAKNIQYF
TRBV7-2	TRBJ1-3	.	.	13	TGTGCCAGCAGCTCGGGATCCGTGGACACCATATATTTT	CASSSGSVDTIYF
TRBV6-6	TRBJ2-3	.	.	12	TGTGCCAGCAGACCTCCCCAGGGTACGCAGTATTTT	CASRPPQGTQYF
TRBV5-1	TRBJ1-3	.	.	16	TGCGCCAGCAGCTCGGACAGTTCCAGCTCTGGAAACACCATATATTTT	CASSSDSSSSGNTIYF
TRBV18	TRBJ2-1	.	.	19	TGTGCCAGCTCACCAAGGGTTTCTCTGGCGGGTACCTCCTACAATGAGCAGTTCTTC	CASSPRVSLAGTSYNEQFF
TRBV11-1	TRBJ2-5	.	.	14	TGTGCCAGCAGCTTAGGGACGTTCCAAGAGACCCAGTACTTC	CASSLGTFQETQYF
TRBV11-3	TRBJ1-1	.	.	14	TGTGCCAGCAGCCCCCGCAGTTGGAACACTGAAGCTTTCTTT	CASSPRSWNTEAFF
TRBV6-5	TRBJ1-2	.	.	13	TGTGCCAGCAGTTACAAGGCGAGCTATGGCTACACCTTC	CASSYKASYGYTF
TRBV2	TRBJ2-7	.	TRBD2	15	TGTGCCAGCAGTGGGCGACTAGCGGGGAAGTACGAGCAGTACTTC	CASSGRLAGKYEQYF
TRBV9	TRBJ2-5	.	.	14	TGTGCCAGCAGCACCTACCAGTCCCAAGAGACCCAGTACTTC	CASSTYQSQETQYF
TRBV28	TRBJ2-2	.	.	13	TGTGCCAGCAGTCCTCGGGTCGCCGGGGAGCTGTTTTTT	CASSPRVAGELFF
TRBV5-1	TRBJ2-3	once	.	15	TGCGCCAGCAGCCACCGACTTGGGAGGCCAGATACGCAGTATTTT	CASSHRLGRPDTQYF
TRBV28	TRBJ2-7	.	TRBD2	21	TGTGCCAGCAGTTTATATGGGACTAGCGGGAGAGATGTCATCAACCTTTACGAGCAGTACTTC	CASSLYGTSGRDVINLYEQYF
TRBV28	TRBJ2-7	.	.	14	TGTGCCAGCAGACGGACTCTGGTACGCTACGAGCAGTACTTC	CASRRTLVRYEQYF
TRBV5-8	TRBJ2-2	.	TRBD2	16	TGTGCCAGCAGCTTCCTAGCGGCCCCCGACACCGGGGAGCTGTTTTTT	CASSFLAAPDTGELFF
TRBV18	TRBJ2-1	.	.	15	TGTGCCAGCTCACCTCCCGGGAGCCATTACAATGAGCAGTTCTTC	CASSPPGSHYNEQFF
TRBV7-8	TRBJ1-5	.	TRBD1	17	TGTGCCAGCAGCACTAACAGGGGTGACCGGAGCAATCAGCCCCAGCATTTT	CASSTNRGDRSNQPQHF
TRBV19	TRBJ1-5	.	TRBD1	17	TGTGCCAGTAGGCGGACCGGGACAGCCTCAAGCAATCAGCCCCAGCATTTT	CASRRTGTASSNQPQHF
TRBV28	TRBJ2-2	.	.	13	TGTGCCAGCAGTTTACCGAACACCGGGGAGCTGTTTTTT	CASSLPNTGELFF
TRBV6-1	TRBJ1-5	once	.	14	TGTGCCAGCAGTGAGGACGGACGAGATCAGCCCCAGCATTTT	CASSEDGRDQPQHF
TRBV28	TRBJ1-2	once	.	14	TGTGCCAGCAGTTTCAGAGGACTCAACTATGGCTACACCTTC	CASSFRGLNYGYTF